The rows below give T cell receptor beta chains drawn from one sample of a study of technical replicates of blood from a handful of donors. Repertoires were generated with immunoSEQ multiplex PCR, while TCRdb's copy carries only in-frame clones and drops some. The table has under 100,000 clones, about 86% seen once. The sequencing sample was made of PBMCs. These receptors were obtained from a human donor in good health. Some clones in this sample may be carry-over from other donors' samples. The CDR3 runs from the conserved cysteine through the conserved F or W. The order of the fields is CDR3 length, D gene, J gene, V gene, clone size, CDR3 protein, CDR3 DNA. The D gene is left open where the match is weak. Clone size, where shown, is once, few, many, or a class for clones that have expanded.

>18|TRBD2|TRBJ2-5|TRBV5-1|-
CASTSGLAGLQSQETQYF
TGCGCCAGCACCTCGGGACTAGCGGGACTACAATCTCAAGAGACCCAGTACTTC
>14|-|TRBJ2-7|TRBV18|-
CASSPVQGSNEQYF
TGTGCCAGCTCACCAGTACAGGGATCCAACGAGCAGTACTTC
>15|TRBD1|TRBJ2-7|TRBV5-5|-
CASSLAGTVGYEQYF
TGTGCCAGCAGCCTCGCCGGGACAGTAGGCTACGAGCAGTACTTC
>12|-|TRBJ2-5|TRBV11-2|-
CASSLGRETQYF
TGTGCCAGCAGCTTAGGCAGAGAGACCCAGTACTTC
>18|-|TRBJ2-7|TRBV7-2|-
CASSLGHRSGTFNYEQYF
TGTGCCAGCAGCTTGGGCCACAGGTCCGGGACTTTTAACTACGAGCAGTACTTC
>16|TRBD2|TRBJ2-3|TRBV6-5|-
CASSYSVSAGTDTQYF
TGTGCCAGCAGTTACAGCGTCTCAGCGGGGACAGATACGCAGTATTTT
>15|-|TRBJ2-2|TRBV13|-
CASRVWHPRPGELFF
TGTGCCAGCCGTGTCTGGCATCCGCGGCCCGGGGAGCTGTTTTTT
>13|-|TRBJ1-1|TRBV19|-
CATDGATNTEAFF
TGTGCCACCGACGGAGCTACGAACACTGAAGCTTTCTTT
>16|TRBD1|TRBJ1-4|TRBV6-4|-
CASSEDRGLTNEKLFF
TGTGCCAGCAGTGAGGACAGGGGGCTAACTAATGAAAAACTGTTTTTT
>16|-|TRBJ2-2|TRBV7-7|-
CASSHRDIGNTGELFF
TGTGCCAGCAGCCATCGGGACATTGGAAACACCGGGGAGCTGTTTTTT
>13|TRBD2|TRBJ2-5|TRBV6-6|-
CASTYTEAGEKYF
TGTGCCAGCACCTATACGGAGGCGGGGGAAAAGTACTTC
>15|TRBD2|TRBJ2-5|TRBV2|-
CASSEGLAGQETQYF
TGTGCCAGCAGTGAAGGGCTAGCGGGACAAGAGACCCAGTACTTC
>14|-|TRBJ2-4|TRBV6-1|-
CASSEGGGGNIQYF
TGTGCCAGCAGTGAGGGGGGTGGCGGAAACATTCAGTACTTC
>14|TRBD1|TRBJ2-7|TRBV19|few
CASSTAWDRDEQYF
TGTGCCAGTAGTACCGCTTGGGACAGGGACGAGCAGTACTTC
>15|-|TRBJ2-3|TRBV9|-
CASSVDGHSTDTQYF
TGTGCCAGCAGCGTAGACGGACATAGCACAGATACGCAGTATTTT
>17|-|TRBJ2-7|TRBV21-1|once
CASSSSSGTGGGYEQYF
TGTGCCAGCAGCAGCTCCAGCGGGACAGGGGGGGGCTACGAGCAGTACTTC
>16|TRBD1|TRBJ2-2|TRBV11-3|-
CASSWATGGNTGELFF
TGTGCCAGCAGCTGGGCGACAGGGGGGAACACCGGGGAGCTGTTTTTT
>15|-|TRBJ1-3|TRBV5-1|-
CASSLDASIGNTIYF
TGCGCCAGCAGCTTGGACGCTAGTATTGGAAACACCATATATTTT
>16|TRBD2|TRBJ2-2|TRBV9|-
CASSVEAGRFTGELFF
TGTGCCAGCAGCGTAGAAGCGGGGCGTTTCACCGGGGAGCTGTTTTTT
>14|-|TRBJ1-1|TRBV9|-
CASSVAVMNTEAFF
TGTGCCAGCAGCGTAGCAGTTATGAACACTGAAGCTTTCTTT
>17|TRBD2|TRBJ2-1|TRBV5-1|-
CASSGRTSAGGYNEQFF
TGCGCCAGCAGCGGACGGACTAGCGCGGGAGGGTACAATGAGCAGTTCTTC
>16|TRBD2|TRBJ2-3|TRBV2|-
CASSEAGGGLSDTQYF
TGTGCCAGCAGTGAGGCCGGCGGGGGGCTCTCAGATACGCAGTATTTT
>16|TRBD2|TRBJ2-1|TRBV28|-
CASNPSGLALLDEQFF
TGTGCCAGCAATCCCTCCGGACTAGCCCTCTTGGATGAGCAGTTCTTC
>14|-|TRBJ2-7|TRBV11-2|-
CASSSHLGLDEQYF
TGTGCCAGCAGCTCACATTTGGGGCTCGACGAGCAGTACTTC
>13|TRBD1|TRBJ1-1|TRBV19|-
CASSIGGQGEAFF
TGTGCCAGTAGTATTGGGGGACAGGGTGAAGCTTTCTTT
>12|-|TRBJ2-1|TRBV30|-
CAWSTLSGGQFF
TGTGCCTGGAGTACCCTTAGCGGAGGGCAGTTCTTC
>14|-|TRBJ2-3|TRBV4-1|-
CASSPGQLTDTQYF
TGCGCCAGCAGCCCTGGACAGTTAACAGATACGCAGTATTTT
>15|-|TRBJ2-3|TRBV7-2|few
CASSTDYLSTDTQYF
TGTGCCAGCAGCACGGACTACCTTAGCACAGATACGCAGTATTTT
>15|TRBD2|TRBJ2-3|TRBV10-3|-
CAIRNTGGPTDTQYF
TGTGCCATCAGAAATACGGGGGGGCCAACAGATACGCAGTATTTT
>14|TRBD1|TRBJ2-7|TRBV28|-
CASSEGQSLYEQYF
TGTGCCAGCAGCGAGGGACAGTCCCTCTACGAGCAGTACTTC
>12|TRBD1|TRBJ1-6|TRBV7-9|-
CASRQGNSPLHF
TGTGCCAGCCGACAGGGGAATTCACCCCTCCACTTT
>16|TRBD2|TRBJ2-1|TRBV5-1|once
CASSPPLGGGADEQFF
TGCGCCAGCAGCCCCCCCCTGGGCGGGGGGGCTGATGAGCAGTTCTTC
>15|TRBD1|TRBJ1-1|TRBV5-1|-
CASSRDRVSGTEAFF
TGCGCCAGCAGCCGGGACAGGGTTTCCGGCACTGAAGCTTTCTTT
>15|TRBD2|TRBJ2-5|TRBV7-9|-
CASSLVRLAGETQYF
TGTGCCAGCAGCTTAGTCCGACTAGCGGGTGAGACCCAGTACTTC
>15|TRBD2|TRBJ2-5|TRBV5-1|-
CASSWAGASEETQYF
TGCGCCAGCAGCTGGGCGGGAGCTTCCGAAGAGACCCAGTACTTC
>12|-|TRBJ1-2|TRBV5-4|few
CASSSGDYGYTF
TGTGCCAGCAGCTCGGGGGACTATGGCTACACCTTC
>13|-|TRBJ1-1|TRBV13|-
CASSLVSYTEAFF
TGTGCCAGCAGCTTAGTTTCCTACACTGAAGCTTTCTTT
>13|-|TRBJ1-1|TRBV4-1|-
CASSQFRDTEAFF
TGCGCCAGCAGCCAATTCAGGGATACTGAAGCTTTCTTT
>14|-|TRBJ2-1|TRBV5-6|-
CASSLLAADNEQFF
TGTGCCAGCAGCTTACTAGCAGCAGACAATGAGCAGTTCTTC
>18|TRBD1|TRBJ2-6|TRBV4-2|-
CASSQVVGQGTGANVLTF
TGTGCCAGCAGCCAAGTTGTGGGACAGGGGACGGGGGCCAACGTCCTGACTTTC
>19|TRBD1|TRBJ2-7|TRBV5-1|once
CASSLNDRFSTGATYEQYF
TGCGCCAGCAGCTTGAATGACAGATTCTCGACAGGGGCGACCTACGAGCAGTACTTC
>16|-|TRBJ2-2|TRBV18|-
CASTLRLTAGTGELFF
TGTGCCAGCACTCTTCGCTTGACTGCGGGCACCGGGGAGCTGTTTTTT
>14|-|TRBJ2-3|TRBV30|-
CAWSVLTDTDTQYF
TGTGCCTGGAGTGTATTGACAGACACAGATACGCAGTATTTT
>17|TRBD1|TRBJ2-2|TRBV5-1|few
CASSLRDRGQISGELFF
TGCGCCAGCAGCTTGCGGGACAGGGGGCAGATCAGCGGGGAGCTGTTTTTT
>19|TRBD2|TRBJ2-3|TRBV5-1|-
CASSPGLAGVIVGTDTQYF
TGCGCCAGCAGCCCTGGGTTAGCGGGGGTAATCGTGGGCACAGATACGCAGTATTTT
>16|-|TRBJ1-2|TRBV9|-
CASSAEPGQANYGYTF
TGTGCCAGCAGCGCCGAACCGGGACAAGCTAACTATGGCTACACCTTC
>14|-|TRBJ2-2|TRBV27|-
CASSPRTTTGELFF
TGTGCCAGCAGCCCTCGGACAACCACCGGGGAGCTGTTTTTT
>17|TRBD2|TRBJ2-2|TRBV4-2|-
CASSQEAWLAGTGELFF
TGTGCCAGCAGCCAGGAAGCTTGGCTAGCGGGTACCGGGGAGCTGTTTTTT
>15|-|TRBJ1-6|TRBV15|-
CATSREGHRNSPLHF
TGTGCCACCAGCAGAGAGGGACACCGTAATTCACCCCTCCACTTT
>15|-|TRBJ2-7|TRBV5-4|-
CASSLSGTSLSEQYF
TGTGCCAGCAGCTTGTCCGGGACATCCCTCTCAGAGCAGTACTTC
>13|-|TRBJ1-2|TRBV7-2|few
CASSVGHAYGYTF
TGTGCCAGCAGCGTTGGACATGCCTATGGCTACACCTTC
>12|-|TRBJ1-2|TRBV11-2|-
CASSLETVARTF
TGTGCCAGCAGCTTAGAGACCGTCGCGAGGACCTTC
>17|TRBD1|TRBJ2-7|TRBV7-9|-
CASSSRLTGQNTYEQYF
TGTGCCAGCAGCTCTCGACTGACGGGACAGAATACCTACGAGCAGTACTTC
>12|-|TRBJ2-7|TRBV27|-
CASSGTNNEQYF
TGTGCCAGCTCCGGGACAAATAACGAGCAGTACTTC